This T cell receptor beta chain originates from a study of control samples from healthy donors and cancer patients. This CDR3 spans 14 amino acids. The trim removed 3 bases at V and 7 bases at J, leaving 2 bases unmatched. From germline, CDR1 is SGDLS and CDR2 YYNGEE. Produced via immunoSEQ multiplex PCR; TCRdb's table is partial and in-frame only. This sample yields approximately 72,000 clones, of which about 88% are seen a single time; 7.2% belongs to the top ten. V gene TRBV9 combines with J gene TRBJ1-4; the match to TRBD1 covers 11 bases. The sequencing sample was made of blood. The receptor comes from a man aged 45-65 years in good health. The CDR3 bases are TGTGCCAGCAGCGGGACAGGGGGCGGTGAAAAACTGTTTTTT. Translating it yields CASSGTGGGEKLFF.